The rows below give T cell receptor beta chains drawn from one sample of a study of identical twins. TCRdb processed the 5' RACE reads anew with MiXCR; each CDR3 protein has one entry. This sample yields more than 1.5 million distinct CDR3 sequences, of which about 32% are seen a single time; 0.27% belongs to the top ten. Sequencing used cord blood. These receptors originate from a newborn girl in good health. CDR3s include the opening cysteine and the closing phenylalanine or tryptophan. Each record gives: J gene, V gene, CDR3 length, clone size, D gene, CDR3 protein, CDR3 DNA. The D gene is left open where the match is weak. Not every row has a clone size; where given, it reads once, few, many or a size class.

TRBJ2-1	TRBV7-2	16	.	TRBD2	CASSLIAGLGYNEQFF	TGTGCCAGCAGTTTGATAGCGGGCCTTGGGTACAATGAGCAGTTCTTC
TRBJ2-7	TRBV7-9	15	.	TRBD1	CASSFQNTGGHEQYF	TGTGCCAGCAGCTTTCAGAACACAGGGGGCCATGAGCAGTACTTC
TRBJ1-1	TRBV28	19	once	.	CASSLRGMNWGADGTEAFF	TGTGCCAGCAGTTTACGGGGGATGAACTGGGGGGCGGATGGCACTGAAGCTTTCTTT
TRBJ1-2	TRBV21-1	16	few	.	CASTLGGHRDNYGYTF	TGTGCCAGCACTCTGGGGGGACACCGGGACAACTATGGCTACACCTTC
TRBJ2-5	TRBV3-1	15	.	TRBD2	CASVTSGGHQETQYF	TGTGCCAGCGTGACTAGCGGGGGGCACCAAGAGACCCAGTACTTC
TRBJ2-5	TRBV29-1	13	many	.	CSVGYRGGETQYF	TGCAGCGTTGGATACAGGGGAGGAGAGACCCAGTACTTC
TRBJ2-7	TRBV28	11	few	TRBD1	CATGANYEQYF	TGTGCGACAGGGGCTAACTACGAGCAGTACTTC
TRBJ1-2	TRBV20-1	13	.	TRBD1	CSAGVGGSYGYTF	TGCAGTGCCGGGGTAGGGGGCAGTTATGGCTACACCTTC
TRBJ2-3	TRBV29-1	14	few	TRBD2	CSVERRGFPDTQYF	TGCAGCGTTGAAAGGCGGGGGTTTCCAGATACGCAGTATTTT
TRBJ1-3	TRBV6-5	14	.	.	CASSGRNGSYTIYF	TGTGCCAGCAGTGGGCGGAACGGTTCTTACACCATATATTTT
TRBJ2-7	TRBV20-1	14	.	TRBD2	CSASEAGVLYEQYF	TGCAGTGCTAGTGAGGCGGGGGTGCTTTACGAGCAGTACTTC
TRBJ2-1	TRBV28	17	.	TRBD2	CASSPGYSSGRDNEQFF	TGTGCCAGCAGTCCTGGATACAGTAGCGGGAGGGACAATGAGCAGTTCTTC
TRBJ1-2	TRBV20-1	17	.	TRBD1	CSARDRVRQGQNYGYTF	TGCAGTGCTAGAGATCGGGTCCGACAGGGGCAAAACTATGGCTACACCTTC
TRBJ1-6	TRBV4-1	16	few	TRBD1	CASSQDLRTGITPLHF	TGCGCCAGCAGCCAAGATCTTAGGACAGGGATTACACCCCTCCACTTT
TRBJ2-3	TRBV28	15	few	TRBD1	CASSSTGATTDTQYF	TGTGCCAGCAGCTCGACAGGGGCCACCACAGATACGCAGTATTTT
TRBJ2-1	TRBV20-1	15	.	TRBD1	CSAKARDRGLNEQFF	TGCAGTGCTAAAGCCCGGGACAGGGGGCTCAATGAGCAGTTCTTC
TRBJ1-5	TRBV27	13	few	.	CASSLWAYQPQHF	TGTGCCAGCAGTTTATGGGCCTATCAGCCCCAGCATTTT
TRBJ1-2	TRBV18	14	.	.	CASSPPGWDYGYTF	TGTGCCAGCTCACCACCGGGTTGGGACTATGGCTACACCTTC
TRBJ2-1	TRBV6-2/TRBV6-3	16	many	TRBD1	CASSSRQGGSYNEQFF	TGTGCCAGCAGTTCTAGACAGGGGGGCTCCTACAATGAGCAGTTCTTC
TRBJ1-2	TRBV27	13	few	TRBD1	CASRDRGFYGYTF	TGTGCCAGCAGGGACAGGGGTTTCTATGGCTACACCTTC
TRBJ2-3	TRBV10-3	15	once	TRBD2	CAISPRFTSADTQYF	TGTGCCATCAGCCCTCGGTTCACTAGCGCAGATACGCAGTATTTT
TRBJ2-1	TRBV20-1	14	.	TRBD2	CSAVGLVVYNEQFF	TGCAGTGCTGTGGGACTAGTTGTCTACAATGAGCAGTTCTTC
TRBJ1-2	TRBV28	16	.	.	CASSLWRQVPNYGYTF	TGTGCCAGCAGTTTATGGAGGCAGGTTCCTAACTATGGCTACACCTTC
TRBJ1-5	TRBV24-1	16	few	.	CATSDFDRYSNQPQHF	TGTGCCACCAGTGATTTTGACAGATATAGCAATCAGCCCCAGCATTTT
TRBJ1-4	TRBV5-5	14	.	.	CASSLWGAREKLFF	TGTGCCAGCAGCTTGTGGGGGGCTAGGGAAAAACTGTTTTTT
TRBJ2-3	TRBV12-3/TRBV12-4	16	.	TRBD2	CACSFPGLAGGNTQYF	TGTGCCTGCAGTTTCCCCGGACTAGCGGGAGGAAATACGCAGTATTTT
TRBJ2-7	TRBV20-1	15	few	TRBD2	CSARDSLAGPYEQYF	TGCAGTGCTAGAGATTCCCTAGCGGGCCCCTACGAGCAGTACTTC
TRBJ2-4	TRBV20-1	12	.	.	CSAQMAENIQYF	TGCAGTGCTCAAATGGCCGAGAACATTCAGTACTTC
TRBJ2-5	TRBV10-3	15	few	.	CAISEGGGLRETQYF	TGTGCCATCAGTGAAGGCGGGGGCCTCAGGGAGACCCAGTACTTC
TRBJ1-4	TRBV25-1	14	.	.	CASRDSSTNDKLFF	TGTGCCAGCAGGGACAGTTCAACTAATGATAAACTGTTTTTT
TRBJ2-1	TRBV12-3/TRBV12-4	16	few	.	CASRLTGTNSYNEQFF	TGTGCCAGCAGACTAACCGGGACGAACTCTTACAATGAGCAGTTCTTC
TRBJ2-5	TRBV20-1	12	.	.	CSAYAAGETQYF	TGCAGTGCTTACGCTGCCGGAGAGACCCAGTACTTC
TRBJ1-2	TRBV2	14	.	.	CASSVAIRNYGYTF	TGTGCCAGCAGTGTGGCAATCCGAAACTATGGCTACACCTTC
TRBJ1-6	TRBV7-9	15	few	TRBD1	CASSQQGQGGSPLHF	TGTGCCAGCAGCCAACAGGGACAGGGCGGTTCACCCCTCCACTTT
TRBJ2-1	TRBV20-1	15	.	TRBD1	CSARDWDRGYNEQFF	TGCAGTGCTAGAGATTGGGACAGGGGGTACAATGAGCAGTTCTTC
TRBJ2-1	TRBV12-3/TRBV12-4	15	many	TRBD2	CASSLNGGSYNEQFF	TGTGCCAGCAGTTTAAACGGGGGGAGCTACAATGAGCAGTTCTTC
TRBJ2-3	TRBV6-1	14	.	TRBD2	CASSDRGESDTQYF	TGTGCCAGCAGTGACCGGGGGGAGTCAGATACGCAGTATTTT
TRBJ2-4	TRBV4-1	18	.	TRBD1	CASSQGFRDRLAKNIQYF	TGCGCCAGCAGCCAAGGTTTTCGGGACAGGCTAGCCAAAAACATTCAGTACTTC
TRBJ2-3	TRBV20-1	14	few	.	CSARVGENTDTQYF	TGCAGTGCTAGGGTGGGGGAGAACACAGATACGCAGTATTTT
TRBJ2-3	TRBV6-2/TRBV6-3	13	many	.	CASSFPETDTQYF	TGTGCCAGCAGTTTTCCGGAGACAGATACGCAGTATTTT
TRBJ1-1	TRBV25-1	17	.	.	CASSVQGLKGLNTEAFF	TGTGCCAGCAGTGTACAGGGACTGAAAGGGTTGAACACTGAAGCTTTCTTT
TRBJ1-2	TRBV20-1	14	.	TRBD1	CSARGGQGAYGYTF	TGCAGTGCTAGAGGAGGACAGGGGGCCTATGGCTACACCTTC
TRBJ2-1	TRBV2	16	few	TRBD1	CASTAPGTGAFNEQFF	TGTGCCAGCACTGCACCGGGAACAGGGGCATTCAATGAGCAGTTCTTC
TRBJ1-6	TRBV6-5	16	few	.	CASRSFPATVGSPLHF	TGTGCCAGCAGAAGCTTCCCGGCGACAGTCGGTTCACCCCTCCACTTT